This T cell receptor (beta chain) was identified in a study of blood T cell repertoires in COVID-19. Study details: The United States, Italy and Spain provided the acute and convalescent COVID-19 samples. In each case, the material was cDNA or gDNA derived from T cells, B-cell-depleted T cells, or PBMCs.

Methods used by the authors: From reference gene primer amplification, estimates of nucleated cell counts were derived. This table comes from immunoSEQ multiplex PCR, and its TCRdb copy is limited to in-frame clones, with some not included. D and trimming come from the DNA, and the V and J calls and clone size come from that table. Of some 210,000 clones in the sample, around 91% were seen once. The junction had 10 bases not matched to a gene; V was cut back by 5 bases and J by 6 bases. This CDR3 is built from 15 residues. CDR1 MRHNA and CDR2 SNTAGT come from the germline V gene. The sequence came from a woman in her forties with acute or convalescent COVID-19. Sequencing input: peripheral blood. The rearrangement uses TRBV6-4 and TRBJ1-2, with TRBD1 matching 9 bases. The CDR3, as DNA: TGTGCCAGCAGTCTTTCCGGGACAGGGACAAATGGCTACACCTTC. Translating gives CASSLSGTGTNGYTF.